This is a list of T cell receptor beta chains from one sample in a study of T cell responses to AZD1222 COVID-19 vaccine. Libraries were prepared by immunoSEQ multiplex PCR; TCRdb keeps only in-frame clonotypes and omits some of them. The sample contains approximately 94,000 clones, about 83% of which appear only once. The starting material was peripheral blood, obtained on day 0 of AZD1222 vaccination. Every receptor here comes from an adult in good health. CDR3s include the opening cysteine and the closing phenylalanine or tryptophan. D genes are given only for firm matches. Some rows have no size entry. The others give once, few or many, or a class for an expanded clone.

D	V	length	size	J	CDR3
NA	TRBV6-5	15	NA	TRBJ2-6	CASSPGSSGANVLTF
NA	TRBV24-1	16	NA	TRBJ1-5	CATSEGGGPSNQPQHF
NA	TRBV3-1/TRBV3-2	17	NA	TRBJ2-2	CASSQDPNGPNTGELFF
TRBD2	TRBV20-1	15	NA	TRBJ2-7	CSASVAGLISYEQYF
NA	TRBV9	12	NA	TRBJ1-2	CASSSPPGGYTF
TRBD2	TRBV7-2	14	NA	TRBJ2-7	CASSSSGGAKEQYF
TRBD1	TRBV13	15	NA	TRBJ1-1	CASSLNYVGTAGTFF
TRBD2	TRBV27	14	NA	TRBJ2-7	CASRPTSGSYEQYF
NA	TRBV7-2	14	NA	TRBJ1-2	CASSLLGLDYGYTF
NA	TRBV19	15	NA	TRBJ2-7	CASSIRGQTTYEQYF
NA	TRBV18	15	NA	TRBJ1-2	CASSPTKGVSGGYTF
TRBD1	TRBV7-9	16	NA	TRBJ1-5	CASSPIGTGGNQPQHF
TRBD2	TRBV2	18	NA	TRBJ2-4	CASSGRTSGGIAKNIQYF
NA	TRBV19	12	NA	TRBJ1-1	CASKWGRTEAFF
NA	TRBV11-2	15	NA	TRBJ2-3	CASSPRDGRTDTQYF
NA	TRBV6-5	16	NA	TRBJ1-1	CASSYSTAFRNTEAFF
NA	TRBV18	15	NA	TRBJ1-5	CASSPIGWYDQPQHF
TRBD1	TRBV6-4	14	NA	TRBJ1-2	CASRDTDRGYGYTF
NA	TRBV5-6	15	NA	TRBJ1-5	CASSLVGRQDQPQHF
TRBD1	TRBV27	16	NA	TRBJ2-2	CASSPGQGAYTGELFF
NA	TRBV5-6	16	NA	TRBJ1-4	CASSPRSKATNEKLFF
TRBD2	TRBV6-2/TRBV6-3	17	NA	TRBJ2-3	CASSYSMTASGTDTQYF
NA	TRBV20-1	12	NA	TRBJ1-2	CSASWGLGGYTF
TRBD2	TRBV9	16	NA	TRBJ2-3	CASSLGLVGGTDTQYF
TRBD1	TRBV5-1	15	NA	TRBJ1-2	CASRRDRGANYGYTF
NA	TRBV19	15	once	TRBJ1-1	CATTGLTGMNTEAFF
NA	TRBV7-3	13	NA	TRBJ2-1	CASSSGNNNEQFF
NA	TRBV6-5	15	NA	TRBJ1-2	CASKPPPRTSYGYTF
NA	TRBV24-1	15	NA	TRBJ2-7	CATSDPRRPGDEQYF
NA	TRBV5-1	14	NA	TRBJ2-1	CASSLAVPGNEQFF
NA	TRBV5-6	15	NA	TRBJ2-7	CASSLGTGPTYEQYF
TRBD2	TRBV7-9	14	NA	TRBJ2-3	CASSRGRSTDTQYF
NA	TRBV11-3	13	NA	TRBJ1-6	CASSFSRNSPLHF
TRBD2	TRBV7-9	13	once	TRBJ2-4	CASSLPGMAPGGF
TRBD2	TRBV9	15	NA	TRBJ2-7	CASSVSGGSTYEQYF
TRBD2	TRBV24-1	18	NA	TRBJ2-1	CATSEGRLAGARGNEQFF
NA	TRBV10-2	14	NA	TRBJ1-1	CASSPTGPNTEAFF
NA	TRBV10-3	13	NA	TRBJ1-1	CATRRNDDTEAFF
NA	TRBV2	12	NA	TRBJ1-5	CASVPSSRVQHF
TRBD2	TRBV5-4	16	NA	TRBJ2-2	CASSPGTSGSFGELFF
TRBD1	TRBV27	14	medium-sized	TRBJ2-5	CASSFDRGQKTQYF
TRBD1	TRBV19	19	NA	TRBJ2-3	CASSTPGTGGSKVTDTQYF
NA	TRBV7-2	13	NA	TRBJ2-7	CASSIGPAYEQYF
NA	TRBV7-8	13	NA	TRBJ1-2	CASSGLRSYGYTF
NA	TRBV2	11	once	TRBJ1-2	CASSEMYGYTF
NA	TRBV7-2	17	few	TRBJ1-3	CASSLLRQTSSGNTIYF
NA	TRBV5-6	13	NA	TRBJ2-3	CASSPSSTDTQYF
NA	TRBV7-2	13	NA	TRBJ2-1	CASSLRGANEQFF
TRBD1	TRBV10-3	14	once	TRBJ2-1	CAISEPDRGNEQFF
TRBD1	TRBV25-1	13	NA	TRBJ1-1	CASTGQVGTEAFF
NA	TRBV19	11	NA	TRBJ1-2	CASLANYGYTF
NA	TRBV19	13	NA	TRBJ1-2	CASSVGRDYGYTF
NA	TRBV5-1	18	NA	TRBJ1-3	CASSLEWGALGTGNTIYF
NA	TRBV18	15	NA	TRBJ2-7	CASSHDGGARTNQYF
TRBD1	TRBV5-1	19	NA	TRBJ2-6	CASSSRSTGTESGANVLTF
NA	TRBV5-1	15	NA	TRBJ1-4	CASSLDPLPAGKLFF
NA	TRBV11-2	16	NA	TRBJ1-6	CASSGGGKSYNSPLHF